The 19 T cell receptor beta chains in this list originate from one sample, sequenced in a study of blood T cell repertoires in COVID-19. The protocol was immunoSEQ multiplex PCR, while the TCRdb copy is restricted to in-frame clones and leaves out a portion. The sample lists roughly 250,000 clones, roughly nine tenths occurring once. The material sequenced was PBMCs or T cells enriched from blood (not recorded which). These receptors came from a woman in her 50s who had recovered from COVID-19.

The sample holds one count of this clone. This chain links TRBV9 with TRBJ1-3; no firm D call. The CDR3 length is 15 residues. Germline V gene sequence: CDR1 SGDLS, CDR2 YYNGEE. Between the trimmed V and J ends, which lost 1 base and 4 bases, there was a span of 12 bases. CDR3 amino acids: CASSVSSGGGNTIYF. The DNA of the CDR3 is TGTGCCAGCAGCGTATCTTCGGGAGGGGGAAACACCATATATTTT.

The gene calls are TRBV5-4 and TRBJ1-3; tentative D call: TRBD1 (6 bases). The germline gives CDR1 SGHNT, CDR2 YYREEE (reference sequence). There are 17 residues in the CDR3. Trimming cost V 4 bases and J 0 bases, with 17 bases left between them. CDR3 nucleotides: TGTGCCAGCAGCCGCCACAGGGCCCAATTCTCTGGAAACACCATATATTTT. Translation: CASSRHRAQFSGNTIYF. Looking up the rest from reference TRBV5-4 and TRBJ1-3 gives the full variable domain: ETGVTQSPTHLIKTRGQQVTLRCSSQSGHNTVSWYQQALGQGPQFIFQYYREEENGRGNFPPRFSGLQFPNYSSELNVNALELDDSALYLCASSRHRAQFSGNTIYFGEGSWLTVV.

CDR3 in DNA: TGCGCCAGCAGCTCCCTAGCGGGAATGACCGGGGAGCTGTTTTTT. It yields the protein CASSSLAGMTGELFF. The chain combines TRBV5-1 with TRBJ2-2; 9 nucleotides agree with TRBD2. CDR3 length: 15 residues. CDR1 SGHRS and CDR2 YFSETQ come from the germline V gene. V was clipped by 3 bases and J by 5 bases; unmatched bases: 5.

The V and J genes are TRBV11-2 and TRBJ2-7; the match to TRBD2 covers 7 bases. The CDR3 totals 16 residues. The J segment lost 2 bases and the V segment lost 5 bases, leaving 12 bases of the junction unmatched. Germline V gives CDR1 SGHAT, CDR2 FQNNGV. The CDR3 DNA sequence: TGTGCCAGCAGCCAACCTTTGGGGGGGAGAACCTACGAGCAGTACTTC. Amino acids: CASSQPLGGRTYEQYF.

This chain connects TRBV30 to TRBJ1-5, with a tentative D call TRBD1 (6 bases). The germline CDR1 and CDR2 sequences are GTSNPN and SVGIG (reference sequence). CDR3 length: 13 amino acids. Trimming took 0 bases from V and 7 from J, leaving 10 bases between them. The CDR3 spells CAWSVGGKQPQHF. The CDR3 region has the DNA TGTGCCTGGAGTGTAGGGGGTAAGCAGCCCCAGCATTTT.

V and J are TRBV28 and TRBJ1-5; D may be TRBD1 (5 bases). V lost 7 bases and J lost 11, with 21 bases in between. The CDR3 length is 14 residues. Germline V gives CDR1 MDHEN, CDR2 SYDVKM. The CDR3 here is CASIQWGGGLAQHF. Written as DNA, the CDR3 is TGTGCCAGCATTCAATGGGGGGGAGGATTAGCCCAGCATTTT.

The chain combines TRBV18 with TRBJ2-3; a weak D match, TRBD1 (6 bases). V shed 2 bases and J shed 2 bases, with 8 bases lying between them. This CDR3 has 14 residues. Germline CDR1 reads KGHSH; CDR2 reads LQKENI. The CDR3: CASSPWTDTDTQYF. CDR3 nucleotide sequence: TGTGCCAGCTCACCATGGACAGACACAGATACGCAGTATTTT.

In DNA form, the CDR3 reads TGCAGCGCCGAGGGAGGGATCGGTGGCTACACCTTC. Its protein is CSAEGGIGGYTF. The chain links TRBV29-1 to TRBJ1-2; no clear D gene. The V end lost 7 bases, the J end lost 7 bases, and 16 bases lay between the germline ends. CDR1 SQVTM and CDR2 ANQGSEA come from the germline V gene. This CDR3 has 12 amino acids.

This chain connects TRBV4-3 to TRBJ1-2, with D tentatively TRBD1 (5 bases). V was cut by 1 base and J by 4 bases, with 10 bases left in between. CDR1 is LGHNA and CDR2 is YSLEER in the germline V gene. This CDR3 has 14 residues. For the CDR3, the DNA is TGCGCCAGCAGCCAAGGGCGGGGGACCTATGGCTACACCTTC. Amino acids: CASSQGRGTYGYTF.

This sequence joins TRBV28 and TRBJ1-4, with 7 nucleotides matching TRBD1. V shed 3 bases and J 5 bases; nucleotides not matched to a gene: 6. The CDR3 spans 15 residues. Germline lookup yields CDR1 MDHEN and CDR2 SYDVKM. CDR3 protein: CASSFVGTANEKLFF. CDR3 DNA sequence: TGTGCCAGCAGTTTTGTCGGGACAGCGAATGAAAAACTGTTTTTT.

This chain joins TRBV10-3 and TRBJ1-3; D ambiguous. CDR3 length: 14 residues. The germline V and J ends were trimmed by 3 bases and 0 bases, with 6 bases remaining between them. Germline V gene sequence: CDR1 ENHRY, CDR2 SYGVKD. CDR3 loop: CAISDNSSGNTIYF. The DNA of the CDR3 is TGTGCCATCAGTGACAACTCCTCTGGAAACACCATATATTTT.

V gene TRBV12-1 combines with J gene TRBJ1-5; TRBD1 is the table's D call and was not checked against the DNA. TRBV12-1 is a documented pseudogene. The CDR3 has 16 residues. This chain's CDR3 is CASSGDRAVSNQPQHF. In DNA form, the CDR3 reads TGTGCCAGCAGCGGGGACAGGGCGGTAAGCAATCAGCCCCAGCATTTT.

The chain combines TRBV7-2 with TRBJ1-2, with D tentatively TRBD1 (6 bases). CDR3 size: 16 residues. Trimming left V 5 bases short and J 0 bases short, with 16 bases between. The V gene's germline CDR1 is SGHTA and CDR2 FQGNSA. CDR3 sequence: CASSHPGGLANYGYTF. CDR3 bases: TGTGCCAGCAGCCACCCGGGGGGCCTAGCTAACTATGGCTACACCTTC.

The chain employs TRBV7-9 and TRBJ2-7, with D perhaps matching TRBD1 (6 bases). The CDR3 has 17 amino acids. Deletions cut 5 bases from V and 3 bases from J, with 23 bases between. Germline V gene data show CDR1 as SEHNR and CDR2 as FQNEAQ (reference sequence). CDR3 in amino acids: CASSRTGVSQGYYEQYF. CDR3 nucleotide sequence: TGTGCCAGCAGCCGAACCGGGGTGAGTCAGGGGTACTACGAGCAGTACTTC.

The chain is built from TRBV5-1 and TRBJ2-1, with D unclear. The CDR3 covers 12 residues. Germline V CDR1 and CDR2: SGHRS, YFSETQ. Between the trimmed V and J ends, which lost 3 bases and 8 bases, there was a span of 9 bases. CDR3 protein: CASSSGLDEQFF. The CDR3 coding sequence is TGCGCCAGCAGCTCAGGATTGGATGAGCAGTTCTTC.

The J gene is TRBJ2-7, the V gene TRBV28, with 9 bases identical to TRBD1. Germline V gives CDR1 MDHEN, CDR2 SYDVKM. The V segment lost 2 bases and the J segment 5 bases; nucleotides outside the gene matches: 7. There are 15 residues in the CDR3. The CDR3 sequence is CASSLATGGQDEQYF. CDR3 DNA sequence: TGTGCCAGCAGTTTAGCCACAGGGGGCCAAGACGAGCAGTACTTC.

This chain joins TRBV19 and TRBJ1-1, with TRBD1 as a possible D gene (5 bases). Trimming cost V 7 bases and J 2 bases, with 17 bases left between them. Germline CDR1 reads LNHDA; CDR2 reads SQIVND (reference sequence). CDR3 length: 15 residues. CDR3 sequence (DNA): TGTGCCAGTACCACACGCGGAGGGGTAAACACTGAAGCTTTCTTT. This gives the protein CASTTRGGVNTEAFF.

V is TRBV7-2 and J is TRBJ2-7; perhaps TRBD1 as D (6 bases). This CDR3 spans 13 amino acids. Trimming stripped 5 bases from V and 7 bases from J, with 15 bases between. Per germline, CDR1 SGHTA and CDR2 FQGNSA. The CDR3 loop is CASSPRQAGEQYF. CDR3 nucleotide sequence: TGTGCCAGCAGCCCCCGACAGGCTGGGGAGCAGTACTTC.

The chain recombines TRBV28 with TRBJ2-7; the D is unclear. The V and J ends lost 8 bases and 2 bases respectively, with 16 bases between them. Per germline, CDR1 MDHEN and CDR2 SYDVKM. The CDR3 sequence is 14 residues long. As DNA, the CDR3 is TGTGCCAGCGCTTCACACACCAATACCTACGAGCAGTACTTC. Protein sequence: CASASHTNTYEQYF. The full variable domain, in which reference TRBV28 and TRBJ2-7 provide the parts outside the CDR3, is DVKVTQSSRYLVKRTGEKVFLECVQDMDHENMFWYRQDPGLGLRLIYFSYDVKMKEKGDIPEGYSVSREKKERFSLILESASTNQTSMYLCASASHTNTYEQYFGPGTRLTVT.